This TCR beta chain was retrieved from a study of blood T cell repertoires in COVID-19. At the level of the study: The study drew acute and convalescent COVID-19 samples from the United States, Italy and Spain.

Only in-frame clones appear in the TCRdb table, and some are missing; sequencing was by immunoSEQ multiplex PCR. This table has about 150,000 clones, about 85% appearing once. Followed longitudinally, the Seattle patients had been enrolled during active infection. Germline V CDR1 and CDR2: ENHRY, SYGVKD. Trimming cost V 3 bases and J 8 bases; bases outside gene matches: 4. The CDR3 runs 15 residues. The TCR comes from a man aged 55 to 69 with COVID-19, enrolled during active disease. The sequenced sample was peripheral blood. The chain recombines TRBV10-3 with TRBJ1-4; 12 positions match TRBD1. The CDR3 bases are TGTGCCATCAGTGATAGGGACAGGGGGCACGAAAAACTGTTTTTT. This codes for CAISDRDRGHEKLFF.